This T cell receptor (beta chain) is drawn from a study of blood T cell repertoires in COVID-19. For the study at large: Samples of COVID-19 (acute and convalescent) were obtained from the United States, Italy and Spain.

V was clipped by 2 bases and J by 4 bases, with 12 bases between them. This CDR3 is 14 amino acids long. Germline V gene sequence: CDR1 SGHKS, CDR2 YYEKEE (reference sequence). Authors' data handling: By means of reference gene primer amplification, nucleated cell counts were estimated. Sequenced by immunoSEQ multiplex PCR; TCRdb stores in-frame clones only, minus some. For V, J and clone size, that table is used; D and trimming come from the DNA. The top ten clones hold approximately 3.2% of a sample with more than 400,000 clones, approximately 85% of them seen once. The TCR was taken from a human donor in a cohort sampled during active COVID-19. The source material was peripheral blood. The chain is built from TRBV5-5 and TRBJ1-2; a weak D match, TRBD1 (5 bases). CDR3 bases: TGTGCCAGCAGCTTAACAGACAGCTCCTATGGCTACACCTTC. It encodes CASSLTDSSYGYTF. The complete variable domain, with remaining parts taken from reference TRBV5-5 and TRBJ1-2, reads DAGVTQSPTHLIKTRGQQVTLRCSPISGHKSVSWYQQVLGQGPQFIFQYYEKEERGRGNFPDRFSARQFPNYSSELNVNALLLGDSALYLCASSLTDSSYGYTFGSGTRLTVV.